Listed below are T cell receptor beta chains from one sample, sequenced in a study of shared clonotypes between healthy human individuals. The assay was immunoSEQ multiplex PCR, and TCRdb's table has in-frame clones only and misses some. The sample carries millions of clones, about 92% recorded once. The sequenced sample consisted of naive CD8+ T cells from PBMCs. The receptors stem from a young man in good health. Some clones in this sample may be carry-over from other donors' samples. Both conserved end residues are part of each CDR3. Fields, in order: D gene, clone size, V gene, J gene, CDR3 DNA, CDR3 protein. D genes are given only for firm matches. Where a row states a size, it is once, few, many or the class of an expanded clone; other rows omit it.

.	.	TRBV30	TRBJ1-1	TGTGCCTGGAGTGTAGGACAGTTGAACACTGAAGCTTTCTTT	CAWSVGQLNTEAFF
.	.	TRBV6-1	TRBJ1-2	TGTGCCAGCAGTGAAGCTCTCGCCTCGGAAAGGGCTAACTATGGCTACACCTTC	CASSEALASERANYGYTF
.	.	TRBV27	TRBJ2-7	TGTGCCAGCAGTCAAAAAGGACCCACCTACGAGCAGTACTTC	CASSQKGPTYEQYF
.	.	TRBV5-5	TRBJ2-1	TGTGCCAGCAGCCTAAGTATCCCCGGCTATGAGCAGTTCTTC	CASSLSIPGYEQFF
.	.	TRBV27	TRBJ1-5	TGTGCCAGCAGTTTTGACAGGCCCCACTATAGCAATCAGCCCCAGCATTTT	CASSFDRPHYSNQPQHF
TRBD2	.	TRBV28	TRBJ2-7	TGTGCCAGCAGGGTGACTAGCGGGCCCTACGAGCAGTACTTC	CASRVTSGPYEQYF
TRBD1	.	TRBV7-9	TRBJ1-2	TGTGCCAGCAGCTTAGTAGGGGGCGAATTGAACTATGGCTACACCTTC	CASSLVGGELNYGYTF
TRBD2	.	TRBV11-2	TRBJ2-2	TGTGCCAGCAGCTGGGGGATAGCGGGCTCCACCGGGGAGCTGTTTTTT	CASSWGIAGSTGELFF
TRBD2	once	TRBV7-9	TRBJ2-2	TGTGCCAGCAACGGGGGCGGGAGGGCGAACACCGGGGAGCTGTTTTTT	CASNGGGRANTGELFF
.	.	TRBV5-3	TRBJ1-2	TGTGCCAGAAGCTTGGAGGCAGAGTATGGCTACACCTTC	CARSLEAEYGYTF
.	.	TRBV28	TRBJ1-1	TGTGCCAGCAGGACAGGAGTGAACACTGAAGCTTTCTTT	CASRTGVNTEAFF
.	once	TRBV11-2	TRBJ1-1	TGTGCCAGCAGCGGAAGACAGGAGAGGAACACTGAAGCTTTCTTT	CASSGRQERNTEAFF
.	.	TRBV7-9	TRBJ2-3	TGTGCCAGCAGCTTTCGAGGAATTAGCACAGATACGCAGTATTTT	CASSFRGISTDTQYF
.	.	TRBV23-1	TRBJ1-2	TGCGCCAGCACAGGACCGGAGAACTATGGCTACACCTTC	CASTGPENYGYTF
TRBD2	.	TRBV4-1	TRBJ2-3	TGCGCCAGCAGACGGAGGCCGACTAGCGGCACAGATACGCAGTATTTT	CASRRRPTSGTDTQYF
.	.	TRBV7-8	TRBJ1-4	TGTGCCAGCAGCCCCCGGGACCGGGGGAGAAAACTGTTTTTT	CASSPRDRGRKLFF
.	.	TRBV29-1	TRBJ2-7	TGCAGCGTCGTTCTGACCTACTCCTACGAGCAGTACTTC	CSVVLTYSYEQYF
.	.	TRBV9	TRBJ2-7	TGTGCCAGCAGCGTAGGGGGGGCTCGATTGTACGAGCAGTACTTC	CASSVGGARLYEQYF
.	.	TRBV9	TRBJ1-4	TGTGCCAGCAGCGTATCTGGTCGGGACGGAAAACTGTTTTTT	CASSVSGRDGKLFF
.	.	TRBV4-1	TRBJ2-7	TGCGCCAGCAGCCCTCCGAGCGGACGGGACGGCGCCTACGAGCAGTACTTC	CASSPPSGRDGAYEQYF
TRBD2	.	TRBV15	TRBJ2-1	TGTGCCACCAGCAGGGGACTAGCTATAGGTGAGCAGTTCTTC	CATSRGLAIGEQFF
TRBD1	once	TRBV9	TRBJ2-1	TGTGCCAGCAGAAGAGGGACAGGGACCTACAATGAGCAGTTCTTC	CASRRGTGTYNEQFF
TRBD1	.	TRBV4-1	TRBJ2-5	TGCGCCAGCAGCCAAGTGGGACAGCAAGAGACCCAGTACTTC	CASSQVGQQETQYF
TRBD1	.	TRBV9	TRBJ2-1	TGTGCCAGCAGCGTAGCGGGGACAGGGGGGTGGTTTGAGCAGTTCTTC	CASSVAGTGGWFEQFF
.	.	TRBV11-2	TRBJ2-7	TGTGCCAGCAGCTTAGCAAGAGTGGACTCCTACGAGCAGTACTTC	CASSLARVDSYEQYF
.	.	TRBV5-6	TRBJ1-2	TGTGCCAGCAGCTTCTCCCAGGGGAACTATGGCTACACCTTC	CASSFSQGNYGYTF
.	.	TRBV6-1	TRBJ2-2	TGTGCCAGCAGTGAAGAGTGGGGCACCGGGGAGCTGTTTTTT	CASSEEWGTGELFF